Below are 20 T cell receptor beta chains sequenced from a single sample in a study of PD-1 blockade in classical Hodgkin lymphoma. Data came from immunoSEQ multiplex PCR; TCRdb stores just in-frame clones and leaves some out. The repertoire holds over 80,000 clones, approximately 92% seen once, with 2.5% to 3.5% in the top ten. Brentuximab vedotin exposure varied, and every patient relapsed after autologous stem cell transplantation. The sequenced sample was peripheral blood mononuclear cells (PBMCs), obtained at baseline. These receptors came from a human donor with classical Hodgkin lymphoma.

This rearrangement joins TRBV6-5 to TRBJ2-1; D gene ambiguous. Trimming stripped 10 bases from V and 4 bases from J, with 17 bases between. Per germline, CDR1 MNHEY and CDR2 SVGAGI. This CDR3 contains 14 residues. CDR3 DNA: TGTGCCACCACCCGTGGCTGGGATTACAATGAGCAGTTCTTC. The encoded protein is CATTRGWDYNEQFF.

This rearrangement joins TRBV7-9 to TRBJ2-3; D ambiguous. Germline CDR1 reads SEHNR; CDR2 reads FQNEAQ (reference sequence). Deletions cut 0 bases from V and 4 bases from J, with 8 bases between. The CDR3 consists of 14 residues. The CDR3 protein is CASSLAGLADTQYF. The CDR3 region has the DNA TGTGCCAGCAGCTTAGCGGGTCTAGCAGATACGCAGTATTTT.

This chain joins TRBV6-6 and TRBJ1-3, with D hard to call. CDR3 size: 16 residues. CDR1 MNHNY and CDR2 SVGAGI come from the germline V gene (reference sequence). Trimming left V 0 bases short and J 2 bases short, with 11 bases between. The CDR3 loop reads CASSYSPQTAGNTIYF. The DNA of the CDR3 is TGTGCCAGCAGTTACTCGCCCCAGACGGCTGGAAACACCATATATTTT.

The chain employs TRBV5-6 and TRBJ1-1; possible D gene TRBD1, 5 bases. The CDR3 runs 15 residues. V gave up 4 bases and J gave up 0 bases, with 13 bases separating them. CDR1 and CDR2 from the germline V gene are SGHDT and YYEEEE. CDR3 residues: CASSPEEGLNTEAFF. CDR3 sequence (DNA): TGTGCCAGCAGCCCTGAGGAGGGGCTGAACACTGAAGCTTTCTTT.

This chain joins TRBV4-1 and TRBJ1-5; 7 bases align to TRBD1. The CDR3 extends over 13 amino acids. The V gene end was trimmed by 2 bases and the J gene end by 5 bases; junction bases not matched to a gene: 0. Germline V lookup: CDR1 MGHRA, CDR2 YSYEKL. The CDR3, as DNA: TGCGCCAGCAGCCAAACAGGGGATCAGCCCCAGCATTTT. Its translation: CASSQTGDQPQHF.

Points on this clone: Other nucleotide sequences from this sample produce the same CDR3. V gene TRBV20-1 combines with J gene TRBJ2-1, with D hard to call. V gave up 7 bases and J gave up 0 bases, with 1 base separating them. This CDR3 has 10 amino acids. In germline, CDR1 is DFQATT, CDR2 SNEGSKA (reference sequence). The CDR3 coding sequence is TGCAGTGGCTCCTACAATGAGCAGTTCTTC. Translated, it gives CSGSYNEQFF.

The table lists this clone with a count of one. The chain is built from TRBV9 and TRBJ1-1; 7 bases are shared with TRBD1. Trimming removed 3 bases from V and 5 bases from J; junction bases left unmatched: 10. The CDR3 extends over 15 amino acids. In germline, CDR1 is SGDLS, CDR2 YYNGEE. DNA of the CDR3: TGTGCCAGCAGCGGTAGTACAGGGGTAGGAACTGAAGCTTTCTTT. This encodes CASSGSTGVGTEAFF.

Only one count was recorded for this clone. The chain is built from TRBV6-6 and TRBJ2-7; D is undetermined. Germline V CDR1 and CDR2: MNHNY, SVGAGI (reference sequence). This CDR3 region has 16 residues. V shed 4 bases and J shed 2 bases, with 18 bases lying between them. Written as DNA, the CDR3 is TGTGCCAGCAGTTGGTCAGCGACCGTTCCCCCCTACGAGCAGTACTTC. It yields the protein CASSWSATVPPYEQYF.

The chain employs TRBV19 and TRBJ2-7; D is perhaps TRBD2 (7 bases). The CDR3 is 13 amino acids. The ends were cut back, 4 bases at V and 4 bases at J, with 11 bases in the middle. From germline, CDR1 is LNHDA and CDR2 SQIVND (reference sequence). The CDR3 nucleotides read TGTGCCAGTAGTAGGGGGGGGCTTTACGAGCAGTACTTC. Translated, it gives CASSRGGLYEQYF.

This clone was observed a handful of times. The rearrangement joins TRBV11-2 to TRBJ1-1; D is ambiguous. Germline V gene sequence: CDR1 SGHAT, CDR2 FQNNGV. The V gene lost 1 base and the J gene lost 1 base, with 4 bases spanning the gap. The CDR3 is 13 amino acids. The chain's CDR3 is CASSLVRNTEAFF. The DNA of the CDR3 is TGTGCCAGCAGCTTAGTCAGGAACACTGAAGCTTTCTTT.

This rearrangement joins TRBV6-5 to TRBJ2-7; perhaps TRBD2 as D (5 bases). This CDR3 is 13 amino acids long. The germline V gene has CDR1 MNHEY and CDR2 SVGAGI. Trimming stripped 0 bases from V and 5 bases from J, with 8 bases between. The CDR3 region has the DNA TGTGCCAGCAGTTACTCCTCGGGGAACGAGCAGTACTTC. Its translation: CASSYSSGNEQYF.

The CDR3 loop is CATSRGTSGRGSYNEQFF. DNA of the CDR3: TGTGCCACCAGCAGAGGGACTAGCGGGCGAGGCTCCTACAATGAGCAGTTCTTC. This chain links TRBV15 with TRBJ2-1; 11 positions match TRBD2. The CDR3 contains 18 residues. V dropped 1 base and J dropped 0; count of bases not matched to a gene: 5. The germline CDR1 and CDR2 sequences are LNHNV and YYDKDF (reference sequence).

V gene TRBV6-5 combines with J gene TRBJ2-5, with D tentatively TRBD2 (5 bases). Trimming shortened V by 6 bases and J by 2 bases, and 10 bases separated the two germline ends. The CDR3 consists of 13 residues. The germline CDR1 and CDR2 sequences are MNHEY and SVGAGI. This chain's CDR3 is CASSGLSQETQYF. Here the CDR3 DNA reads TGTGCCAGCAGCGGACTGTCTCAAGAGACCCAGTACTTC.

This clone was found a few times. The chain uses TRBV30 and TRBJ2-1; 7 nucleotides line up with TRBD2. Trimming took 4 bases from V and 3 from J; bases not matched to a gene: 12. CDR1 GTSNPN and CDR2 SVGIG come from the germline V gene (reference sequence). This CDR3 has 16 residues. The CDR3 bases are TGTGCCTGGATCCCTTCCCCGGGACTACTCTACAATGAGCAGTTCTTC. This encodes CAWIPSPGLLYNEQFF.

The V gene is TRBV28, the J gene TRBJ2-7, with TRBD1 matching 7 bases. V dropped 1 base and J dropped 7; count of bases not matched to a gene: 10. The V gene's germline CDR1 is MDHEN and CDR2 SYDVKM. This CDR3 contains 15 residues. The CDR3 here is CASSLFLGQKKEQYF. DNA for the CDR3: TGTGCCAGCAGTTTATTTTTGGGACAGAAAAAAGAGCAGTACTTC.

The chain is built from TRBV9 and TRBJ2-3, with 8 bases aligning to TRBD2. The CDR3 sequence is 15 residues long. Germline lookup yields CDR1 SGDLS and CDR2 YYNGEE. The V segment lost 0 bases and the J segment 2 bases; nucleotides outside the gene matches: 2. The DNA for the CDR3 is TGTGCCAGCAGCGTAGCTAGCGGGTTCACAGATACGCAGTATTTT. Protein product: CASSVASGFTDTQYF.

This rearrangement joins TRBV5-8 to TRBJ2-1, with D perhaps TRBD2 (6 bases). The CDR3 length is 14 residues. Germline lookup yields CDR1 SGHTS and CDR2 YDEGEE. The ends were cut back, 0 bases at V and 5 bases at J, with 9 bases in the middle. CDR3 sequence reads: CASSLGGAHNEQFF. CDR3 DNA: TGTGCCAGCAGCTTGGGCGGGGCCCACAATGAGCAGTTCTTC.

This rearrangement joins TRBV30 to TRBJ1-2; the D is unclear. Germline values: CDR1 GTSNPN, CDR2 SVGIG (reference sequence). This CDR3 has 19 residues. Trimming left V 1 base short and J 2 bases short, with 26 bases between. CDR3: CAWSEDIPGSPSLNYGYTF. Written as DNA, the CDR3 is TGTGCCTGGAGTGAAGACATCCCGGGATCTCCGTCCCTGAACTATGGCTACACCTTC.

The chain has TRBV29-1 and TRBJ2-2; D is uncertain. Per germline, CDR1 SQVTM and CDR2 ANQGSEA. CDR3 length: 11 residues. The V and J ends lost 6 bases and 5 bases respectively, with 7 bases between them. The CDR3 loop reads CSVERTGELFF. CDR3 DNA sequence: TGCAGCGTGGAAAGGACCGGGGAGCTGTTTTTT.

A single count supports this clone. The chain carries TRBV27 and TRBJ2-5; D is possibly TRBD2 (6 bases). The DNA matches TRBJ2-7 better at its end, which makes the J call doubtful. The CDR3 sequence is 13 residues long. CDR1 and CDR2 (germline): MNHEY, SMNVEV (reference sequence). CDR3: CASSGGTTYEQYF. In DNA, the CDR3 is TGTGCCAGCTCTGGGGGGACGACCTACGAGCAGTACTTC.